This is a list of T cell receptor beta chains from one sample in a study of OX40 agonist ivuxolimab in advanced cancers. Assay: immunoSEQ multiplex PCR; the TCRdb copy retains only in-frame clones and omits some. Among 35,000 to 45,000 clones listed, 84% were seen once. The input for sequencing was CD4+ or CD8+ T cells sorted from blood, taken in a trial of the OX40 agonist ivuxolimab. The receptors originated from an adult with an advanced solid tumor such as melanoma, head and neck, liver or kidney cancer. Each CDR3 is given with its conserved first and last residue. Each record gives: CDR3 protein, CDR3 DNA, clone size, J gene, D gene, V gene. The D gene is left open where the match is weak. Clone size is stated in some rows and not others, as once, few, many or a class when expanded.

cdr3_aa: CASSPSGTGTYEQYF; cdr3_nt: TGTGCCAGCAGTCCCTCCGGGACAGGGACCTACGAGCAGTACTTC; clone_size: .; j_call: TRBJ2-7; d_call: TRBD1; v_call: TRBV6-5
cdr3_aa: CASSFRGPTNEQYF; cdr3_nt: TGTGCCAGCAGTTTCCGGGGGCCTACCAACGAGCAGTACTTC; clone_size: .; j_call: TRBJ2-7; d_call: .; v_call: TRBV28
cdr3_aa: CASSQEGPGGLGTDTQYF; cdr3_nt: TGCGCCAGCAGCCAAGAAGGGCCCGGGGGGCTAGGCACAGATACGCAGTATTTT; clone_size: .; j_call: TRBJ2-3; d_call: .; v_call: TRBV4-1
cdr3_aa: CAISDGGGTEAFF; cdr3_nt: TGTGCCATCAGTGATGGCGGTGGTACTGAAGCTTTCTTT; clone_size: .; j_call: TRBJ1-1; d_call: .; v_call: TRBV10-3
cdr3_aa: CASSFGQSYEQYF; cdr3_nt: TGTGCCAGCAGTTTCGGGCAAAGCTACGAGCAGTACTTC; clone_size: once; j_call: TRBJ2-7; d_call: .; v_call: TRBV27
cdr3_aa: CASSLDRAGNTEAFF; cdr3_nt: TGCGCCAGCAGCTTGGATCGGGCCGGGAACACTGAAGCTTTCTTT; clone_size: once; j_call: TRBJ1-1; d_call: .; v_call: TRBV5-1
cdr3_aa: CASSMGSGGGNEQFF; cdr3_nt: TGTGCCAGTAGTATGGGTAGCGGGGGTGGGAATGAGCAGTTCTTC; clone_size: .; j_call: TRBJ2-1; d_call: TRBD2; v_call: TRBV19
cdr3_aa: CASSPSWEGIKTDTQYF; cdr3_nt: TGTGCCAGCAGCCCCTCGTGGGAGGGGATTAAAACAGATACGCAGTATTTT; clone_size: .; j_call: TRBJ2-3; d_call: TRBD2; v_call: TRBV5-8
cdr3_aa: CASSQESAGGSYEQYF; cdr3_nt: TGTGCCAGCAGCCAAGAGTCGGCGGGAGGGTCCTACGAGCAGTACTTC; clone_size: .; j_call: TRBJ2-7; d_call: TRBD2; v_call: TRBV4-2
cdr3_aa: CASSLVNSPLHF; cdr3_nt: TGTGCCAGCAGCTTAGTCAATTCACCCCTCCACTTT; clone_size: .; j_call: TRBJ1-6; d_call: .; v_call: TRBV7-2
cdr3_aa: CAGPGLAETQYF; cdr3_nt: TGCGCCGGTCCGGGACTAGCTGAGACCCAGTACTTC; clone_size: .; j_call: TRBJ2-5; d_call: TRBD2; v_call: TRBV5-1
cdr3_aa: CASSQDPQNTEAFF; cdr3_nt: TGCGCCAGCAGCCAAGATCCCCAGAACACTGAAGCTTTCTTT; clone_size: few; j_call: TRBJ1-1; d_call: .; v_call: TRBV4-3
cdr3_aa: CASSPPIPQQYF; cdr3_nt: TGTGCCAGCAGCCCGCCGATTCCGCAGCAGTACTTC; clone_size: .; j_call: TRBJ2-7; d_call: .; v_call: TRBV5-6
cdr3_aa: CASSLGIWREGAYGQYF; cdr3_nt: TGTGCCAGCAGCTTAGGGATCTGGCGGGAGGGCGCCTACGGGCAGTACTTC; clone_size: .; j_call: TRBJ2-7; d_call: TRBD2; v_call: TRBV13
cdr3_aa: CASSLGYTEAFF; cdr3_nt: TGTGCCAGCAGCTTAGGTTACACTGAAGCTTTCTTT; clone_size: few; j_call: TRBJ1-1; d_call: .; v_call: TRBV7-8
cdr3_aa: CAWSTENMNTEAFF; cdr3_nt: TGTGCCTGGTCTACGGAAAATATGAACACTGAAGCTTTCTTT; clone_size: .; j_call: TRBJ1-1; d_call: .; v_call: TRBV30
cdr3_aa: CASRRQGYGNQPQHF; cdr3_nt: TGTGCCAGCAGAAGACAGGGTTACGGCAATCAGCCCCAGCATTTT; clone_size: .; j_call: TRBJ1-5; d_call: TRBD1; v_call: TRBV28
cdr3_aa: CAISESLATGEQYF; cdr3_nt: TGTGCCATCAGTGAGTCCCTCGCCACGGGGGAGCAGTACTTC; clone_size: .; j_call: TRBJ2-7; d_call: .; v_call: TRBV10-3
cdr3_aa: CASSLTKGTEAFF; cdr3_nt: TGCGCCAGCAGCCTAACAAAAGGCACTGAAGCTTTCTTT; clone_size: .; j_call: TRBJ1-1; d_call: .; v_call: TRBV4-1
cdr3_aa: CASSLIEPGRGRNLYEQYF; cdr3_nt: TGTGCCAGCAGCTTAATCGAGCCGGGGAGGGGACGGAACCTCTACGAGCAGTACTTC; clone_size: .; j_call: TRBJ2-7; d_call: TRBD2; v_call: TRBV11-1
cdr3_aa: CASSPYTGTIYGYTF; cdr3_nt: TGTGCCAGCAGCCCGTACACCGGGACAATTTATGGCTACACCTTC; clone_size: .; j_call: TRBJ1-2; d_call: .; v_call: TRBV6-5
cdr3_aa: CASKGPGTPGELFF; cdr3_nt: TGTGCCAGCAAGGGTCCGGGAACCCCCGGGGAGCTGTTTTTT; clone_size: .; j_call: TRBJ2-2; d_call: .; v_call: TRBV28
cdr3_aa: CASSMGQGITEAFF; cdr3_nt: TGTGCCAGTAGTATGGGACAGGGGATAACTGAAGCTTTCTTT; clone_size: once; j_call: TRBJ1-1; d_call: TRBD1; v_call: TRBV19
cdr3_aa: CASSQETGSSYEQYF; cdr3_nt: TGCGCCAGCAGCCAAGAAACGGGGAGCTCCTACGAGCAGTACTTC; clone_size: .; j_call: TRBJ2-7; d_call: .; v_call: TRBV4-1
cdr3_aa: CASRELARRGAKNIQYF; cdr3_nt: TGTGCCAGCAGGGAACTAGCAAGAAGGGGAGCCAAAAACATTCAGTACTTC; clone_size: .; j_call: TRBJ2-4; d_call: .; v_call: TRBV28
cdr3_aa: CASLGGVYSGELFF; cdr3_nt: TGCGCCAGCCTCGGAGGAGTTTACAGCGGGGAGCTGTTTTTT; clone_size: .; j_call: TRBJ2-2; d_call: .; v_call: TRBV5-1
cdr3_aa: CASSAGTDTQYF; cdr3_nt: TGTGCCAGCAGCGCGGGCACAGATACGCAGTATTTT; clone_size: .; j_call: TRBJ2-3; d_call: .; v_call: TRBV9
cdr3_aa: CASSLSGLAYEQYF; cdr3_nt: TGTGCCAGTAGTCTTAGCGGACTAGCCTACGAGCAGTACTTC; clone_size: .; j_call: TRBJ2-7; d_call: TRBD2; v_call: TRBV19
cdr3_aa: CASTLELAYTF; cdr3_nt: TGTGCCAGCACCCTTGAATTGGCCTACACCTTC; clone_size: few; j_call: TRBJ1-2; d_call: .; v_call: TRBV7-2
cdr3_aa: CASNSAGGNYGYTF; cdr3_nt: TGTGCCAGCAACTCCGCCGGGGGGAACTATGGCTACACCTTC; clone_size: .; j_call: TRBJ1-2; d_call: .; v_call: TRBV6-5
cdr3_aa: CASSYWGQGGEAFF; cdr3_nt: TGTGCCAGCAGTTACTGGGGACAGGGGGGTGAGGCTTTCTTT; clone_size: .; j_call: TRBJ1-1; d_call: TRBD1; v_call: TRBV6-6
cdr3_aa: CASSPWQEGATTDTQYF; cdr3_nt: TGTGCCAGCTCACCATGGCAGGAGGGGGCTACCACAGATACGCAGTATTTT; clone_size: few; j_call: TRBJ2-3; d_call: .; v_call: TRBV18
cdr3_aa: CASSPGYRSYEQYF; cdr3_nt: TGTGCCAGCAGCCCAGGGTACCGCTCCTACGAGCAGTACTTC; clone_size: .; j_call: TRBJ2-7; d_call: .; v_call: TRBV6-6
cdr3_aa: CASSQQGADTQYF; cdr3_nt: TGCGCCAGCAGTCAACAGGGGGCAGATACGCAGTATTTT; clone_size: .; j_call: TRBJ2-3; d_call: TRBD1; v_call: TRBV23-1
cdr3_aa: CASSPPTGWETQYF; cdr3_nt: TGTGCCAGCTCACCCCCCACAGGGTGGGAGACCCAGTACTTC; clone_size: .; j_call: TRBJ2-5; d_call: .; v_call: TRBV18
cdr3_aa: CASSHGLQFF; cdr3_nt: TGCGCCAGCAGTCACGGATTGCAGTTCTTC; clone_size: .; j_call: TRBJ2-1; d_call: .; v_call: TRBV23-1
cdr3_aa: CASSLIGFYNEQFF; cdr3_nt: TGTGCCAGCAGCTTAATTGGGTTCTACAATGAGCAGTTCTTC; clone_size: .; j_call: TRBJ2-1; d_call: .; v_call: TRBV7-2
cdr3_aa: CASSLSWEYNSPLHF; cdr3_nt: TGTGCCAGCAGTTTATCATGGGAGTATAATTCACCCCTCCACTTT; clone_size: .; j_call: TRBJ1-6; d_call: .; v_call: TRBV27
cdr3_aa: CASSLLAGPGHEQYF; cdr3_nt: TGTGCCAGCAGTTTACTAGCGGGGCCCGGGCACGAGCAGTACTTC; clone_size: .; j_call: TRBJ2-7; d_call: TRBD2; v_call: TRBV28
cdr3_aa: CASTPSGSYNEQFF; cdr3_nt: TGTGCCAGTACCCCTAGCGGGAGTTACAATGAGCAGTTCTTC; clone_size: .; j_call: TRBJ2-1; d_call: TRBD2; v_call: TRBV19
cdr3_aa: CASSQDKKRGETQYF; cdr3_nt: TGCGCCAGCAGCCAAGATAAAAAGCGGGGAGAGACCCAGTACTTC; clone_size: once; j_call: TRBJ2-5; d_call: TRBD2; v_call: TRBV4-3
cdr3_aa: CASSQETQETQYF; cdr3_nt: TGTGCCAGCAGCCAGGAAACACAAGAGACCCAGTACTTC; clone_size: .; j_call: TRBJ2-5; d_call: .; v_call: TRBV2
cdr3_aa: CASSFFLTDSYEQYF; cdr3_nt: TGTGCCAGCAGCTTCTTTTTGACTGACTCCTACGAGCAGTACTTC; clone_size: .; j_call: TRBJ2-7; d_call: .; v_call: TRBV13
cdr3_aa: CASSPISGRNQETQYF; cdr3_nt: TGTGCCAGCTCACCTATAAGCGGGAGGAACCAAGAGACCCAGTACTTC; clone_size: .; j_call: TRBJ2-5; d_call: TRBD2; v_call: TRBV18
cdr3_aa: CASSLAAAYEQYF; cdr3_nt: TGTGCCAGCAGCCTGGCCGCAGCCTACGAGCAGTACTTC; clone_size: .; j_call: TRBJ2-7; d_call: .; v_call: TRBV6-5
cdr3_aa: CASRVGLEQFF; cdr3_nt: TGTGCCAGCAGAGTCGGACTAGAGCAGTTCTTC; clone_size: .; j_call: TRBJ2-1; d_call: .; v_call: TRBV28
cdr3_aa: CASSVGQGPNYGYTF; cdr3_nt: TGTGCCAGCAGTGTAGGACAGGGCCCCAACTATGGCTACACCTTC; clone_size: .; j_call: TRBJ1-2; d_call: TRBD1; v_call: TRBV6-5
cdr3_aa: CASSGLGPGAPRSNGRANEQFF; cdr3_nt: TGTGCCAGCAGTGGCCTGGGTCCGGGGGCGCCTAGAAGTAATGGCAGAGCCAATGAGCAGTTCTTC; clone_size: .; j_call: TRBJ2-1; d_call: .; v_call: TRBV2
cdr3_aa: CASSVRGLEFYEQYF; cdr3_nt: TGTGCCAGCAGCGTGAGGGGACTCGAGTTCTACGAGCAGTACTTC; clone_size: few; j_call: TRBJ2-7; d_call: .; v_call: TRBV9
cdr3_aa: CASSWTYEQYF; cdr3_nt: TGTGCCAGCAGCTGGACCTACGAGCAGTACTTC; clone_size: .; j_call: TRBJ2-7; d_call: .; v_call: TRBV7-8
cdr3_aa: CASSLAGTAYEQYF; cdr3_nt: TGTGCCAGCAGCTTAGCTGGGACAGCCTACGAGCAGTACTTC; clone_size: .; j_call: TRBJ2-7; d_call: TRBD1; v_call: TRBV11-3
cdr3_aa: CASSDGQGGSDEQYF; cdr3_nt: TGTGCCAGCAGTGACGGTCAGGGAGGTAGCGACGAGCAGTACTTC; clone_size: .; j_call: TRBJ2-7; d_call: .; v_call: TRBV6-4
cdr3_aa: CASSIARSSYNEQFF; cdr3_nt: TGTGCCAGCAGCATAGCGAGAAGCTCCTACAATGAGCAGTTCTTC; clone_size: .; j_call: TRBJ2-1; d_call: .; v_call: TRBV9
cdr3_aa: CASSLVSVSTEAFF; cdr3_nt: TGTGCCAGCAGCTTAGTAAGCGTGAGCACTGAAGCTTTCTTT; clone_size: .; j_call: TRBJ1-1; d_call: .; v_call: TRBV11-3